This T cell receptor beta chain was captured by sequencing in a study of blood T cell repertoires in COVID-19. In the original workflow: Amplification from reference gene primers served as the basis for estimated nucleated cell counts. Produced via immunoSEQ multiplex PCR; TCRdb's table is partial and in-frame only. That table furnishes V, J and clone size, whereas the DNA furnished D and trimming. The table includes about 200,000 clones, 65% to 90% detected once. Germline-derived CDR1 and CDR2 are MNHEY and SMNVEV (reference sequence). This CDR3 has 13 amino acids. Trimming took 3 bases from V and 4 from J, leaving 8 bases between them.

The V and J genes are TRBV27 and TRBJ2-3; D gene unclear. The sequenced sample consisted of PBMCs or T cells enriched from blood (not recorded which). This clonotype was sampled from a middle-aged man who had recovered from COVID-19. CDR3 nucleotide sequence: TGTGCCAGCAGTTTCCTCTCTGCAGATACGCAGTATTTT. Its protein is CASSFLSADTQYF.